What follows describes a single TCR beta chain. Its antigen remains unknown. The sample comes from a study of response to subunit inactivated influenza vaccine. Study results and caveats: The authors suggested that few new T cells are recruited per seasonal influenza vaccination.

The CDR3 loop spans 12 amino acids. CDR1 is DFQATT and CDR2 is SNEGSKA in the germline V gene (reference sequence). One entry per CDR3 protein results from TCRdb running MiXCR on the RT-PCR reads. The sample shows approximately 290,000 distinct CDR3 sequences, 20% to 25% of them seen only once. The genes are TRBV20-1 and TRBJ2-2; D is unresolved. This receptor was obtained from a man aged 45-69 years who received an inactivated influenza vaccine. Sequenced here: PBMCs from blood, sampled 21 months after vaccination. The CDR3 nucleotides are TGCAGAGGTAGAGACCCCACCGGGGAGCTGTTTTTT. As protein: CRGRDPTGELFF.